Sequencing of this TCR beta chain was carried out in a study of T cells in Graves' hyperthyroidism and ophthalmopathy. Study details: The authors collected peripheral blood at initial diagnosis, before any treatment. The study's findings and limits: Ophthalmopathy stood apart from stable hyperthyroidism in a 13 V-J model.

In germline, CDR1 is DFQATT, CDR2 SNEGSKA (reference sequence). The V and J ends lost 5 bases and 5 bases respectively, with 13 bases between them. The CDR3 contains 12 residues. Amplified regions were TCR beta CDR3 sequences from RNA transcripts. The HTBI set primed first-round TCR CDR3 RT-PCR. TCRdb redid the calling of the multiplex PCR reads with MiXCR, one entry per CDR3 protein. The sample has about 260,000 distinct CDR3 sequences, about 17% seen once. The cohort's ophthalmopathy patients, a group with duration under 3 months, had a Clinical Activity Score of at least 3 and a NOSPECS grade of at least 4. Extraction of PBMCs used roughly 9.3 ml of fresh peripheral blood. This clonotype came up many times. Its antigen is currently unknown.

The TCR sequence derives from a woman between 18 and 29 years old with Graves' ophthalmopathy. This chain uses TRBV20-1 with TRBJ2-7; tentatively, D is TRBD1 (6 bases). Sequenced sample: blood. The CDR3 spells CSAPQGGHEQYF. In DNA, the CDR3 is TGCAGTGCTCCACAGGGCGGCCACGAGCAGTACTTC.